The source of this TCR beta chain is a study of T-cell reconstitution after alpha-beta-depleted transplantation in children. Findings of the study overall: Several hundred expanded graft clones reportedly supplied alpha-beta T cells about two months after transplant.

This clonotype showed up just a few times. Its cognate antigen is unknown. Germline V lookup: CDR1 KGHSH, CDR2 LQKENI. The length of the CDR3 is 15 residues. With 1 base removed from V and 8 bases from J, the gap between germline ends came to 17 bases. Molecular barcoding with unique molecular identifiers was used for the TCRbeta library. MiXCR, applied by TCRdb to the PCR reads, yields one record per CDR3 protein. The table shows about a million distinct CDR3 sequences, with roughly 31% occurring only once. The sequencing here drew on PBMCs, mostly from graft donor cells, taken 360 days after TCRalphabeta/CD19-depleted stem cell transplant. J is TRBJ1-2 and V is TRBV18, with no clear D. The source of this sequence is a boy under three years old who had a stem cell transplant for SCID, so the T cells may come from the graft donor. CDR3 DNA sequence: TGTGCCAGCTCACCACGGACTTCCTCCTGGAAGGGCTACACCTTC. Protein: CASSPRTSSWKGYTF.